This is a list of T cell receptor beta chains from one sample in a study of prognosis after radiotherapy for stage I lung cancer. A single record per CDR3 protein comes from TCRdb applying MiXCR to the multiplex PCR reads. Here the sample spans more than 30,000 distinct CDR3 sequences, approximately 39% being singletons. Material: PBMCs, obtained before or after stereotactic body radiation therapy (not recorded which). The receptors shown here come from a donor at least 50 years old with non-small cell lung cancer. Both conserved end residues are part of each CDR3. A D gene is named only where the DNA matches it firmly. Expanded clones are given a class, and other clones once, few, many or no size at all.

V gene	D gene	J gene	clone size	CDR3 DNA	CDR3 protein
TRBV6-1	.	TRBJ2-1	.	TGTGCCAGCAGAGTGGGAAGCTCCTACAATGAGCAGTTCTTC	CASRVGSSYNEQFF
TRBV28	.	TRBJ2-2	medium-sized	TGTGCCAGCAGCCCCGGGACTCGGCGGGGAAGCGGGGAGCTGTTTTTT	CASSPGTRRGSGELFF
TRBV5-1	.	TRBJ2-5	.	TGCGCCAGCAGCTTGGAAGGGGGAGAAGAGACCCAGTACTTC	CASSLEGGEETQYF
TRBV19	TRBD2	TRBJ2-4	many	TGTGCCAGTAGTATAGGTCGAGCGGGAGGAAACATTCAGTACTTC	CASSIGRAGGNIQYF
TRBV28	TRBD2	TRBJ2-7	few	TGTGCCAGCAGAAGAGGGTCGGGGGGGCCTTCGGGGGAGCAGTACTTC	CASRRGSGGPSGEQYF
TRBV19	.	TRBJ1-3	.	TGTGCCAGTATCTCGAGTGGAAACACCATATATTTT	CASISSGNTIYF
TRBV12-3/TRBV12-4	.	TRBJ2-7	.	TGTGCCAGCAGTTTTGACTACGAGCAGTACTTC	CASSFDYEQYF
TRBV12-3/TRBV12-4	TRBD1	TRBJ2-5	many	TGTGCCAGCAGAACAGGGGGGCGGGAGACCCAGTACTTC	CASRTGGRETQYF
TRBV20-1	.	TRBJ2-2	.	TGCAGTGCTAGGGACGTCGCGAACACCGGGGAGCTGTTTTTT	CSARDVANTGELFF
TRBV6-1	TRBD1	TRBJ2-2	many	TGTGCCAGCAGCACCGGGACAGAGAACACCGGGGAGCTGTTTTTT	CASSTGTENTGELFF
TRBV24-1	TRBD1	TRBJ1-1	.	TGTGCCACCGAGTCGGGTACAGGGGGCACAGCTTTCTTT	CATESGTGGTAFF
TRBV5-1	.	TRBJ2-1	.	TGCGCCAGCTCCCTTTTCGGGTCAACTCACGGTGAGCAGTTCTTC	CASSLFGSTHGEQFF
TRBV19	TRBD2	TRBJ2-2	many	TGTGCCACAAGACGGGGGGCGAACACCGGGGAGCTGTTTTTT	CATRRGANTGELFF
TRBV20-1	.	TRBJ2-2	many	TGCAGTGCTAGGTCACAGAACACCGGGGAGCTGTTTTTT	CSARSQNTGELFF
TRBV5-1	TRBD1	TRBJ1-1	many	TGCGCCAGCAGCCAAGCACCGGGACAGGTATCCACTGAAGCTTTCTTT	CASSQAPGQVSTEAFF
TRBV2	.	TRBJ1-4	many	TGTGCCAGCAGTAACAGGGCCCCCTTTACTAATGAAAAACTGTTTTTT	CASSNRAPFTNEKLFF
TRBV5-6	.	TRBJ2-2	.	TGTGCCAGCAGCTTGTGGAACACCGGGGAGCTGGTTTTT	CASSLWNTGELVF
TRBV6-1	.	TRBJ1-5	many	TGTGCCAGCAGTATGACAGATCAGCCCCAGCATTTT	CASSMTDQPQHF
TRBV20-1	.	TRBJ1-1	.	TGCAGTGCACCAGGGGTCGGAGGGACTGAAGCTTTCTTT	CSAPGVGGTEAFF
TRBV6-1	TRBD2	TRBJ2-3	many	TGTGCCAGCACCTTAGCGGGGGAAACAGATACGCAGTATTTT	CASTLAGETDTQYF
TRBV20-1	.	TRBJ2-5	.	TGCAGTGCTAGAGAATTAACCAGGGCGTACCAAGAGACCCAGTACTTC	CSARELTRAYQETQYF
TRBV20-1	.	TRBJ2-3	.	TGCAGTGCTAGAGCAGGTACACAGTATTTT	CSARAGTQYF
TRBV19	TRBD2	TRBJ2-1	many	TGTGCCAGTAGTAAAAGGACTAGCGGGAGCCCCGACAATGAGCAGTTCTTC	CASSKRTSGSPDNEQFF
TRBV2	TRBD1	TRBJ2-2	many	TGTGCCAGCAATGGACAGGGTAACACCGGGGAGCTGTTTTTT	CASNGQGNTGELFF
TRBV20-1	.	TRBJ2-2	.	TGCAGTGATAACCAGGTAGAGCGGGACACCGGGGAGCTGTTTTTT	CSDNQVERDTGELFF
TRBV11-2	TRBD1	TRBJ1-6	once	TGTGCCAGCAGCTTCACAGGGGACTCACCCCTCCACTTT	CASSFTGDSPLHF
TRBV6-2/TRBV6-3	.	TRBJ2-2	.	TGTGCCAGCAGTTACGTCAGTGCCGGTGAGCTGTTTTTT	CASSYVSAGELFF
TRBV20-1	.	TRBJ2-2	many	TGCAGTGCTACCCCGGTAGAGCGGGACACCGGGGAGCTGTTTTTT	CSATPVERDTGELFF
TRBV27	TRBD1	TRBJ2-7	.	TGTGCCAGCAGCAAGTTAGGGGACAGGTCCTACGAGCAGTACTTC	CASSKLGDRSYEQYF
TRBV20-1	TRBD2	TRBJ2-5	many	TGCAGTGCTAGGGGGCTAGCGGGAGGGGAGACCCAGTACTTC	CSARGLAGGETQYF
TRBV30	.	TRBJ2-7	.	TGTGCCTGGTGCGCGGGGAACGAGCAGTACTTC	CAWCAGNEQYF
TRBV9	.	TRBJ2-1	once	TGCGCCAGCAGCCTATCGGGGACGGAAGAGCAGTTCTTC	CASSLSGTEEQFF
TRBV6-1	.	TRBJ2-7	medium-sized	TGTGCCAGCAGTGAAGCGCTCAGGGTTGAGGTCTACGAGCAGTACTTC	CASSEALRVEVYEQYF
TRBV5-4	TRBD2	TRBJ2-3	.	TGTGCCAGCAGCTTGCTGACTAGCGGTTATTCCACAGATACGCAGTATTTT	CASSLLTSGYSTDTQYF
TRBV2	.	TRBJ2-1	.	TGTGCCAGCGTTATCAGCTCCTACAATGAGCAGTTCTTC	CASVISSYNEQFF
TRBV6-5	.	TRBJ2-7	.	TGTGCCAGCAGTTACACGGAATCCTACGAGCAGTACTTC	CASSYTESYEQYF
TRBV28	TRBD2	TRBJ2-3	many	TGTGCCAGCAGTTCCTTAGCGGGAGGGGCCGATACGCAGTATTTT	CASSSLAGGADTQYF
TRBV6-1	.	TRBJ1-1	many	TGTGCCAGCAGTGAAATGGGCCCATGGGGGACTGAAGCTTTCTTT	CASSEMGPWGTEAFF
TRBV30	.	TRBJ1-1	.	TGTGCCTGGAATTTGGGCGGCACTGAAGCTTTCTTT	CAWNLGGTEAFF
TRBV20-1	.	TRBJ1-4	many	TGCAGTGCGCTGTCCCACGGGGAATGGGGTGAAAAACTGTTTTTT	CSALSHGEWGEKLFF
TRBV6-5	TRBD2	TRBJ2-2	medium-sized	TGTGCCAGCAGTTGGGGACTAGCGGGGGGGAGCACCGGGGAGCTGTTTTTT	CASSWGLAGGSTGELFF
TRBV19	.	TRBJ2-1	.	TGTGCCAGTAGTATTGCTGGACAGGGAGGGAGCTCCTACAATGAGCAGTTCTTC	CASSIAGQGGSSYNEQFF
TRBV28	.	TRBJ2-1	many	TGTGCCAGCAGTATATACGGGACGGACCACAATGAGCAGTTCTTC	CASSIYGTDHNEQFF
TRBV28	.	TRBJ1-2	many	TGTGCCAGCAGTACCATACAGGGACCGGCTTCCTATGGCTACACCTTC	CASSTIQGPASYGYTF
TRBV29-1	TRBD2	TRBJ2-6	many	TGCAGCGTTGCACTAGCGGGGGCTACCTCTGGGGCCAACGTCCTGACTTTC	CSVALAGATSGANVLTF
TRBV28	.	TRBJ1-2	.	TGTGCCAGCTGTACTGGTGACTATGGCTACACCTTC	CASCTGDYGYTF
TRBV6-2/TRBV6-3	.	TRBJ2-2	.	TGTGCCAGCAGTGAATCCCTACTGATAGGGGGTACAACCGGGGAGCTGTTTTTT	CASSESLLIGGTTGELFF
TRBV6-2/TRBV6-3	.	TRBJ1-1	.	TGTGCCAGCAAACCGGCACAGTGGGCGGACACTGAAGCTTTCTTT	CASKPAQWADTEAFF
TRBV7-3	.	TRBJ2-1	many	TGTGCCAGCAGCCTCTCTAGCGCCGACTACAATGAGCAGTTCTTC	CASSLSSADYNEQFF
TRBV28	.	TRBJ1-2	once	TGTGCCAGCAGTTTAACAGGCTATGGCTACACCTTC	CASSLTGYGYTF
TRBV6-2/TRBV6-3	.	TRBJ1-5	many	TGTGCCAGCAATCCCACTGAGGGGGGACTGAGTCAGCCCCAGCATTTT	CASNPTEGGLSQPQHF
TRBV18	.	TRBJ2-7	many	TGTGCCAGCTCATATAGCACAGGCCATACGATCGAGCAGTACTTC	CASSYSTGHTIEQYF
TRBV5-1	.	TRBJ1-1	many	TGCGCCAGCAGCTTGCAGGATAACACTGAAGCTTTCTTT	CASSLQDNTEAFF
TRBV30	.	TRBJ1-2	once	TGTGCCTGGAGAAGGCTGGCCTATGGCTACACCTTC	CAWRRLAYGYTF
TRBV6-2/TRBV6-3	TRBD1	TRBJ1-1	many	TGTGCCAGCACCGAGACAGGGAGGAGGGCTTTCTTT	CASTETGRRAFF